These 13 T cell receptor beta chains originate from one sample sequenced in a study of T-cell memory formation after mild COVID-19. Each CDR3 protein is one row after TCRdb ran MiXCR on the 5' RACE reads. The data show about 190,000 distinct CDR3 sequences, approximately 16% seen once. The sample comprised PBMCs or a T cell subset sorted from them (not recorded which). The source of these receptors is an adult woman who had mild COVID-19 (a few samples of this study predate the infection). Cell type and time point are not known.

This clonotype was seen a handful of times. V gene TRBV12-3 or TRBV12-4 combines with J gene TRBJ1-4; 9 bases fit TRBD1. Trimming at V came to 6 bases and at J to 3 bases, leaving 11 bases not matched to a gene. The CDR3 loop spans 17 amino acids. The CDR3 sequence is CASRTGTGRSSNEKLFF. CDR3 nucleotides: TGTGCCAGCAGAACCGGGACAGGGCGGTCTTCTAATGAAAAACTGTTTTTT.

This clonotype has more than one count but fewer than ten. The CDR3 coding sequence is TGTGCCAGTAGTACACAGGGCGTCAATCAGCCCCAGCATTTT. It codes for CASSTQGVNQPQHF. The chain uses TRBV19 and TRBJ1-5, with a tentative D call TRBD1 (6 bases). V lost 4 bases, J lost 3 bases, and 10 bases lay in between. Germline CDR1 LNHDA, CDR2 SQIVND (reference sequence). CDR3 size: 14 residues.

CDR3: CASSLAGLKEQYF. The CDR3 bases are TGCGCCAGCAGCTTAGCGGGACTGAAGGAGCAGTACTTC. The V gene is TRBV5-1, the J gene TRBJ2-7; the match to TRBD2 covers 7 bases. V shed 2 bases, J shed 7 bases, and the junction held 6 bases outside the gene matches. This CDR3 is 13 amino acids long. Germline V gene data show CDR1 as SGHRS and CDR2 as YFSETQ.

This chain links TRBV5-6 with TRBJ1-6; D unclear. The CDR3 covers 16 residues. Germline V gene data show CDR1 as SGHDT and CDR2 as YYEEEE. Trimming pared 4 bases from V and 0 bases from J, leaving 11 bases between. The CDR3 DNA reads TGTGCCAGCAGCCGGCGGATGAGCTCCTATAATTCACCCCTCCACTTT. Translated, it gives CASSRRMSSYNSPLHF.

The table lists this clonotype with a few counts. V gene TRBV2 combines with J gene TRBJ2-1; D is possibly TRBD2 (7 bases). Per the germline V gene, CDR1 is SNHLY and CDR2 is FYNNEI. The CDR3 totals 14 residues. Trimming took 6 bases from V and 9 from J, leaving 18 bases between them. The CDR3 DNA reads as TGTGCCAGCAGGGACCAGGGGAGGGGTGGTGAGCAGTTCTTC. Protein sequence: CASRDQGRGGEQFF.

The J gene is TRBJ1-1, the V gene TRBV7-9; D is ambiguous. CDR1 SEHNR and CDR2 FQNEAQ come from the germline V gene (reference sequence). The ends were cut back, 8 bases at V and 6 bases at J, with 7 bases in the middle. There are 10 residues in the CDR3. This CDR3 reads CASGGSEAFF. The CDR3 nucleotides read TGTGCCAGCGGTGGGTCTGAAGCTTTCTTT.

This clonotype was found a few times. V is TRBV6-5 and J is TRBJ1-1; tentative D call: TRBD1 (6 bases). Germline V gives CDR1 MNHEY, CDR2 SVGAGI. There are 15 residues in the CDR3. Trimming took 0 bases from V and 1 from J, leaving 9 bases between them. This chain's CDR3 is CASSYSGRGNTEAFF. DNA for the CDR3: TGTGCCAGCAGTTACTCGGGCAGGGGGAACACTGAAGCTTTCTTT.

This clonotype was recorded a few times. The V and J genes are TRBV20-1 and TRBJ2-1, with a weak D call TRBD2 (6 bases). This CDR3 contains 18 residues. V was shortened by 0 bases and J by 3 bases, with 21 bases between the two germline ends. Germline V gives CDR1 DFQATT, CDR2 SNEGSKA (reference sequence). CDR3 amino acids: CSARDYGRGSTVYNEQFF. The CDR3 nucleotides read TGCAGTGCTAGAGATTATGGGCGGGGTTCGACCGTCTACAATGAGCAGTTCTTC.

The chain combines TRBV2 with TRBJ1-2; D not certain. Germline values: CDR1 SNHLY, CDR2 FYNNEI. V gave up 2 bases and J gave up 8 bases, with 12 bases separating them. This CDR3 has 13 residues. CDR3 sequence reads: CASSESLPAGYTF. The CDR3 DNA follows: TGTGCCAGCAGTGAATCGCTCCCCGCGGGCTACACCTTC.

CDR3 DNA: TGTGCCAGCTCACCACCGTTCGGCCAAGAGACCCAGTACTTC. Protein sequence: CASSPPFGQETQYF. The rearrangement links TRBV18 to TRBJ2-5; no clear D. The CDR3 contains 14 residues. Germline CDR1 is KGHSH and CDR2 is LQKENI. Trimming shortened V by 0 bases and J by 1 base, and 6 bases separated the two germline ends.

Concerning this clonotype: A read error may account for a junction end that differs from germline. The chain is built from TRBV10-3 and TRBJ2-2; D is possibly TRBD1 (6 bases). Germline values: CDR1 ENHRY, CDR2 SYGVKD. This CDR3 is built from 14 residues. CDR3 protein: CAIRNTGNTGELIF. Written as DNA, the CDR3 is TGTGCCATCAGAAACACAGGGAACACCGGGGAGCTGATTTTT.

In its sample, this clonotype was seen a few times. The chain is built from TRBV3-1 and TRBJ2-1, with TRBD2 identical over 14 bases. The CDR3 runs to 16 residues. The V and J ends lost 1 base and 7 bases, in that order; junction bases with no gene match: 3. The germline V gene has CDR1 LGHDT and CDR2 YNNKEL (reference sequence). The CDR3 reads CASSQGTSGRTNEQFF. The CDR3, as DNA: TGTGCCAGCAGCCAAGGGACTAGCGGGAGGACTAATGAGCAGTTCTTC.

This clonotype was observed a handful of times. The chain has TRBV24-1 and TRBJ2-3, with 11 bases lining up with TRBD2. Unmatched junction bases numbered 9, after V lost 3 bases and J lost 8 bases. Germline assignment: CDR1 KGHDR and CDR2 SFDVKD. The length of the CDR3 is 16 residues. CDR3 loop: CATSDRLAGNTFTQYF. In DNA form, the CDR3 reads TGTGCCACCAGTGATCGACTAGCGGGAAACACCTTTACGCAGTATTTT.